These T cell receptor beta chains were read from a single sample in a study of control samples from healthy donors and cancer patients. Profiling relied on immunoSEQ multiplex PCR, and the TCRdb table lists in-frame clones only, not all of them. Here the sample spans under 200,000 clones, approximately 93% being singletons. The sequencing input was blood. These receptors were taken from a woman in her thirties or forties in good health. Both conserved end residues are part of each CDR3. D genes are given only for firm matches. Clone size is given for some rows only: seen once, a few or many times, or a class if the clone is expanded.

j_gene: TRBJ1-2; d_gene: -; len: 15; v_gene: TRBV6-2/TRBV6-3; abundance: -; CDR3nt: TGTGCCAGCAGTTCGCCGGGACACGGAAACTATGGCTACACCTTC; CDR3aa: CASSSPGHGNYGYTF
j_gene: TRBJ2-3; d_gene: -; len: 15; v_gene: TRBV5-4; abundance: -; CDR3nt: TGTGCCAGCAGCCCAAGGACAGATAGCACAGATACGCAGTATTTT; CDR3aa: CASSPRTDSTDTQYF
j_gene: TRBJ1-1; d_gene: -; len: 14; v_gene: TRBV19; abundance: -; CDR3nt: TGTGCCAGTAGTATAGATCTTACAGGACAAAAAGCTTTCTTT; CDR3aa: CASSIDLTGQKAFF
j_gene: TRBJ1-6; d_gene: -; len: 13; v_gene: TRBV27; abundance: once; CDR3nt: TGTGCCAGCAGTTCTTCCTATAATTCACCCCTCCACTTT; CDR3aa: CASSSSYNSPLHF
j_gene: TRBJ2-3; d_gene: TRBD2; len: 17; v_gene: TRBV4-3; abundance: -; CDR3nt: TGCGCCAGCAGCCAATCGCTGGCGGGAGGACGCACAGATACGCAGTATTTT; CDR3aa: CASSQSLAGGRTDTQYF
j_gene: TRBJ2-5; d_gene: -; len: 15; v_gene: TRBV29-1; abundance: -; CDR3nt: TGCAGCGTGGGGAGTCGGACAGGACTACAAGAGACCCAGTACTTC; CDR3aa: CSVGSRTGLQETQYF
j_gene: TRBJ2-7; d_gene: -; len: 14; v_gene: TRBV5-1; abundance: -; CDR3nt: TGCGCCAGCAGCTTGGTGGACGTAACGGGCGAGCAGTACTTC; CDR3aa: CASSLVDVTGEQYF
j_gene: TRBJ2-1; d_gene: TRBD1; len: 15; v_gene: TRBV15; abundance: -; CDR3nt: TGTGCCACCAGCAGAGAGGGACAGGGGGTCTATGAGCAGTTCTTC; CDR3aa: CATSREGQGVYEQFF
j_gene: TRBJ1-2; d_gene: -; len: 15; v_gene: TRBV19; abundance: once; CDR3nt: TGTGCCAGTAGTATTGGCGGCAGGAGACTCTATGGCTACACCTTC; CDR3aa: CASSIGGRRLYGYTF
j_gene: TRBJ1-1; d_gene: -; len: 15; v_gene: TRBV4-3; abundance: -; CDR3nt: TGCGCCAGCAGCCTGGGGACCGCCCGACTAACTGAAGCTTTCTTT; CDR3aa: CASSLGTARLTEAFF
j_gene: TRBJ1-1; d_gene: TRBD1; len: 14; v_gene: TRBV5-6; abundance: -; CDR3nt: TGTGCCAGCAGCTTGCGGGCAGGGGGCACTGAAGCTTTCTTT; CDR3aa: CASSLRAGGTEAFF
j_gene: TRBJ1-1; d_gene: TRBD1; len: 14; v_gene: TRBV7-2; abundance: -; CDR3nt: TGTGCCAGCAGCTGGGACAGCTATTCATCTGAAGCTTTCTTT; CDR3aa: CASSWDSYSSEAFF
j_gene: TRBJ2-5; d_gene: -; len: 16; v_gene: TRBV11-1; abundance: -; CDR3nt: TGTGCCAGCAGCTTTTTCTCTCAGGGTGGAGGAGAGACCCAGTACTTC; CDR3aa: CASSFFSQGGGETQYF
j_gene: TRBJ2-5; d_gene: TRBD2; len: 17; v_gene: TRBV14; abundance: -; CDR3nt: TGTGCCAGCAGCCAGGGGACTAGCGGGAGGTTTGGTGAGACCCAGTACTTC; CDR3aa: CASSQGTSGRFGETQYF
j_gene: TRBJ1-1; d_gene: -; len: 13; v_gene: TRBV10-3; abundance: -; CDR3nt: TGTGCCATCACCGGGCTCTTAGACACTGAAGCTTTCTTT; CDR3aa: CAITGLLDTEAFF
j_gene: TRBJ2-3; d_gene: -; len: 12; v_gene: TRBV7-9; abundance: -; CDR3nt: TGTGCCAGCAGCCACCGGGGAGATACGCAGTATTTT; CDR3aa: CASSHRGDTQYF
j_gene: TRBJ2-5; d_gene: -; len: 13; v_gene: TRBV11-2; abundance: -; CDR3nt: TGTGCCAGCAGCTCAGGACAGCAAGAGACCCAGTACTTC; CDR3aa: CASSSGQQETQYF
j_gene: TRBJ2-2; d_gene: -; len: 14; v_gene: TRBV9; abundance: -; CDR3nt: TGTGCCAGCAGCGGTCGACAGAACACCGGGGAGCTGTTTTTT; CDR3aa: CASSGRQNTGELFF
j_gene: TRBJ2-3; d_gene: TRBD1; len: 16; v_gene: TRBV6-1; abundance: -; CDR3nt: TGTGCCAGCAGTGAAGCCGGGACAGGGGGTTCAGATACGCAGTATTTT; CDR3aa: CASSEAGTGGSDTQYF
j_gene: TRBJ1-2; d_gene: -; len: 15; v_gene: TRBV13; abundance: once; CDR3nt: TGTGCCAGCAGCTTAGGGGGTCAGACCCTCGGTGGCTACACCTTC; CDR3aa: CASSLGGQTLGGYTF
j_gene: TRBJ1-3; d_gene: -; len: 13; v_gene: TRBV5-5; abundance: -; CDR3nt: TGTGCCAGCAGCTTGTCGTCCGGAAACACCATATATTTT; CDR3aa: CASSLSSGNTIYF
j_gene: TRBJ1-1; d_gene: TRBD1; len: 16; v_gene: TRBV7-2; abundance: once; CDR3nt: TGTGCCAGCAGCTTCAGTCCGGGACAGAGTCTAGTTTGGGCTTTCTTT; CDR3aa: CASSFSPGQSLVWAFF
j_gene: TRBJ2-3; d_gene: -; len: 14; v_gene: TRBV9; abundance: -; CDR3nt: TGTGCCAGCAGCGTGAGGACAGCCCCAGATACGCAGTATTTT; CDR3aa: CASSVRTAPDTQYF
j_gene: TRBJ2-7; d_gene: -; len: 16; v_gene: TRBV3-1/TRBV3-2; abundance: -; CDR3nt: TGTGCCAGCAGCCAAGAGGCCAGGGTTTTCTCCTACGAGCAGTACTTC; CDR3aa: CASSQEARVFSYEQYF
j_gene: TRBJ2-7; d_gene: TRBD1; len: 14; v_gene: TRBV18; abundance: -; CDR3nt: TGTGCCAGCTCACCTACAGGGGACTCCTACGAGCAGTACTTC; CDR3aa: CASSPTGDSYEQYF
j_gene: TRBJ2-3; d_gene: TRBD2; len: 14; v_gene: TRBV7-6; abundance: once; CDR3nt: TGTGCCAGCAGCTTACTGACTAGCACAGGTACGCAGTATTTT; CDR3aa: CASSLLTSTGTQYF
j_gene: TRBJ2-7; d_gene: TRBD1; len: 15; v_gene: TRBV11-3; abundance: -; CDR3nt: TGTGCCAGCAGCTTAGCGGGACAGGAGGGCTACGAGCAGTACTTC; CDR3aa: CASSLAGQEGYEQYF
j_gene: TRBJ2-1; d_gene: -; len: 12; v_gene: TRBV5-5; abundance: -; CDR3nt: TGTGCCAGCAGCTTGGGTCTCAATGAGCAGTTCTTC; CDR3aa: CASSLGLNEQFF
j_gene: TRBJ2-3; d_gene: -; len: 15; v_gene: TRBV6-2/TRBV6-3; abundance: -; CDR3nt: TGTGCCAGCAGTGCCCCGGTAGGGCCGGGAGATACGCAGTATTTT; CDR3aa: CASSAPVGPGDTQYF
j_gene: TRBJ1-1; d_gene: -; len: 10; v_gene: TRBV10-2; abundance: -; CDR3nt: TGCGCCAGCAGGGAGACTGAAGCTTTCTTT; CDR3aa: CASRETEAFF
j_gene: TRBJ2-3; d_gene: TRBD2; len: 15; v_gene: TRBV24-1; abundance: -; CDR3nt: TGTGCCACCGGGGGGGTTAGCGGGGTGACAGATACGCAGTATTTT; CDR3aa: CATGGVSGVTDTQYF
j_gene: TRBJ2-5; d_gene: -; len: 13; v_gene: TRBV19; abundance: -; CDR3nt: TGTGCCAGTAGACAGGGCCCCCAAGAGACCCAGTACTTC; CDR3aa: CASRQGPQETQYF
j_gene: TRBJ1-3; d_gene: -; len: 14; v_gene: TRBV18; abundance: -; CDR3nt: TGTGCCAGCTCACCACGAGACTCTGGAAACACCATATATTTT; CDR3aa: CASSPRDSGNTIYF
j_gene: TRBJ1-2; d_gene: -; len: 16; v_gene: TRBV4-3; abundance: -; CDR3nt: TGCGCCAGCAGCCAAGGGACTGGACTTTTGAACTATGGCTACACCTTC; CDR3aa: CASSQGTGLLNYGYTF
j_gene: TRBJ2-2; d_gene: TRBD2; len: 13; v_gene: TRBV15; abundance: -; CDR3nt: TGTGCCACCAGACCGAGCGGGAGTGGGGAGCTGTTTTTT; CDR3aa: CATRPSGSGELFF
j_gene: TRBJ2-2; d_gene: -; len: 19; v_gene: TRBV21-1; abundance: -; CDR3nt: TGTGCCAGCAGCAAAGAGGCACTAGCGGGGGGGAAGGACACCGGGGAGCTGTTTTTT; CDR3aa: CASSKEALAGGKDTGELFF
j_gene: TRBJ2-7; d_gene: TRBD2; len: 14; v_gene: TRBV4-3; abundance: few; CDR3nt: TGCGCCAGCAGCCCCGGGACTAGCGGCTACGAGCAGTACTTC; CDR3aa: CASSPGTSGYEQYF
j_gene: TRBJ2-3; d_gene: TRBD1; len: 15; v_gene: TRBV7-2; abundance: -; CDR3nt: TGTGCCAGCAGCTTCCAGGGGGCCCGGACAGATACGCAGTATTTT; CDR3aa: CASSFQGARTDTQYF
j_gene: TRBJ1-1; d_gene: TRBD1; len: 15; v_gene: TRBV9; abundance: -; CDR3nt: TGTGCCAGCAGCCCGGACAGGGCCAGAAACACTGAAGCTTTCTTT; CDR3aa: CASSPDRARNTEAFF
j_gene: TRBJ1-1; d_gene: -; len: 12; v_gene: TRBV10-3; abundance: -; CDR3nt: TGTGCCATCAGTGTTGGGAACACTGAAGCTTTCTTT; CDR3aa: CAISVGNTEAFF
j_gene: TRBJ2-5; d_gene: -; len: 13; v_gene: TRBV4-2; abundance: -; CDR3nt: TGTGCCAGCAGCCAAGAATTCGGAGAGACCCAGTACTTC; CDR3aa: CASSQEFGETQYF
j_gene: TRBJ2-1; d_gene: -; len: 13; v_gene: TRBV27; abundance: -; CDR3nt: TGTGCCAGCAGTCCGTCAGGGCTTAATGAGCAGTTCTTC; CDR3aa: CASSPSGLNEQFF
j_gene: TRBJ1-4; d_gene: -; len: 15; v_gene: TRBV5-1; abundance: -; CDR3nt: TGCGCCAGCAGCTCTGATGTCTCCCTGGATGAAAAACTGTTTTTT; CDR3aa: CASSSDVSLDEKLFF
j_gene: TRBJ1-1; d_gene: -; len: 14; v_gene: TRBV7-2; abundance: -; CDR3nt: TGTGCCAGCAGCCCGGACAGATATTCCACTGAAGCTTTCTTT; CDR3aa: CASSPDRYSTEAFF
j_gene: TRBJ2-2; d_gene: -; len: 14; v_gene: TRBV6-6; abundance: -; CDR3nt: TGTGCCAGCGCCCCCAGGGGGGGCACCGGGGAGCTGTTTTTT; CDR3aa: CASAPRGGTGELFF
j_gene: TRBJ2-1; d_gene: -; len: 11; v_gene: TRBV5-1; abundance: -; CDR3nt: TGCGCCAGCAGACAGGGAAACGAGCAGTTCTTC; CDR3aa: CASRQGNEQFF
j_gene: TRBJ2-1; d_gene: -; len: 8; v_gene: TRBV29-1; abundance: -; CDR3nt: TGCAGCGTTGATGAGCAGTTCTTC; CDR3aa: CSVDEQFF
j_gene: TRBJ1-2; d_gene: -; len: 12; v_gene: TRBV30; abundance: -; CDR3nt: TGTGCCTGGAGTCACGGCAACTATGGCTACACCTTC; CDR3aa: CAWSHGNYGYTF
j_gene: TRBJ1-4; d_gene: TRBD1; len: 15; v_gene: TRBV4-3; abundance: -; CDR3nt: TGCGCCAGCAGTCAGGGGGACAGGGAGTATGAAAAACTGTTTTTT; CDR3aa: CASSQGDREYEKLFF
j_gene: TRBJ1-1; d_gene: TRBD1; len: 14; v_gene: TRBV3-1/TRBV3-2; abundance: -; CDR3nt: TGTGCCAGCAGCCACGGAGACAGGGAAACTGAAGCTTTCTTT; CDR3aa: CASSHGDRETEAFF
j_gene: TRBJ2-7; d_gene: TRBD1; len: 15; v_gene: TRBV6-5; abundance: -; CDR3nt: TGTGCCAGCAGTCCACCGGACAGGGACTCCTACGAGCAGTACTTC; CDR3aa: CASSPPDRDSYEQYF
j_gene: TRBJ2-7; d_gene: -; len: 14; v_gene: TRBV29-1; abundance: -; CDR3nt: TGCAGCGTTGAAAGCGTTGACAGGACCTACGAGCAGTACTTC; CDR3aa: CSVESVDRTYEQYF
j_gene: TRBJ2-7; d_gene: -; len: 17; v_gene: TRBV11-2; abundance: -; CDR3nt: TGTGCCAGCAGCAACGGGCGGGCAGGGGGGGGGCACGACGAGCAGTACTTC; CDR3aa: CASSNGRAGGGHDEQYF
j_gene: TRBJ1-1; d_gene: -; len: 15; v_gene: TRBV10-3; abundance: -; CDR3nt: TGTGCCATCAGTGAGGGGGTGACAGCGAACACTGAAGCTTTCTTT; CDR3aa: CAISEGVTANTEAFF
j_gene: TRBJ1-1; d_gene: TRBD1; len: 16; v_gene: TRBV10-3; abundance: -; CDR3nt: TGTGCCATCAGTGAGGAGGACAGGGCCCTGAACACTGAAGCTTTCTTT; CDR3aa: CAISEEDRALNTEAFF
j_gene: TRBJ2-7; d_gene: TRBD1; len: 13; v_gene: TRBV19; abundance: -; CDR3nt: TGTGCCAGTAGAAGGACAGGGGTCGGCGAGCAGTACTTC; CDR3aa: CASRRTGVGEQYF
j_gene: TRBJ2-5; d_gene: -; len: 14; v_gene: TRBV2; abundance: -; CDR3nt: TGTGCCAGCAGTGGTCTTGGGGGCCAAGAGACCCAGTACTTC; CDR3aa: CASSGLGGQETQYF
j_gene: TRBJ2-6; d_gene: TRBD1; len: 15; v_gene: TRBV5-1; abundance: -; CDR3nt: TGCGCCAGCACCACAGGGGCGCAGGGGGCCAACGTCCTGACTTTC; CDR3aa: CASTTGAQGANVLTF
j_gene: TRBJ2-6; d_gene: -; len: 17; v_gene: TRBV18; abundance: -; CDR3nt: TGTGCCAGCTCAACCGGGACACCGTTCTCTGGGGCCAACGTCCTGACTTTC; CDR3aa: CASSTGTPFSGANVLTF